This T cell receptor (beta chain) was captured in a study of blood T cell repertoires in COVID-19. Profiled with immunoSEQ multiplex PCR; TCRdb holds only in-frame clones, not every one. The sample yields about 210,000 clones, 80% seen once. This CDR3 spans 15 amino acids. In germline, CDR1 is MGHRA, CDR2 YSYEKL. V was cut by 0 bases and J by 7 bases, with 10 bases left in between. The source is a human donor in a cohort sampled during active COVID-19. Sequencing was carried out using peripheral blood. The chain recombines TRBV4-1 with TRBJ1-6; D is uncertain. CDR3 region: CASSQDGLANSPLHF. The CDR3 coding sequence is TGCGCCAGCAGCCAAGATGGGCTAGCAAATTCACCCCTCCACTTT.